The clone carrying this TCR beta chain has a single count. Its specificity is unknown. The data originate from a study of vaccination effects on CD4 cells after COVID-19. About the study: After vaccination, a few convalescent patients were sampled at early and late time points.

This CDR3 region has 15 residues. V lost 5 bases and J lost 8, with 20 bases in between. Germline V gives CDR1 SGHRS, CDR2 YFSETQ. Before sequencing took place, the ViraFEST assay used viral peptide pools to expand antigen-specific CD4+ T cells. Cells that had been cultured for nine to eleven days were the source of isolated CD4+ T cells. Convalescent patients had PCR-confirmed SARS-CoV-2 infection between March and December 2020. Vaccination of participants consisted of two doses of either the BNT162b2 or mRNA-1273 vaccine. Sequenced by immunoSEQ multiplex PCR; TCRdb stores in-frame clones only, minus some. The sample has roughly 16,000 clones; 74% are singletons.

V and J are TRBV5-1 and TRBJ2-1; D is possibly TRBD1 or TRBD2 (5 bases each). The sequence came from a human donor who had a prior SARS-CoV-2 infection. Sample: CD4+ T cells from PBMCs cultured with SARS-CoV-2 spike peptides, taken after COVID-19 vaccination. The CDR3 coding sequence is TGCGCCAGCAGGGAACCCCCCCCAGGGAGCGATGAGCAGTTCTTC. Encoded protein: CASREPPPGSDEQFF.